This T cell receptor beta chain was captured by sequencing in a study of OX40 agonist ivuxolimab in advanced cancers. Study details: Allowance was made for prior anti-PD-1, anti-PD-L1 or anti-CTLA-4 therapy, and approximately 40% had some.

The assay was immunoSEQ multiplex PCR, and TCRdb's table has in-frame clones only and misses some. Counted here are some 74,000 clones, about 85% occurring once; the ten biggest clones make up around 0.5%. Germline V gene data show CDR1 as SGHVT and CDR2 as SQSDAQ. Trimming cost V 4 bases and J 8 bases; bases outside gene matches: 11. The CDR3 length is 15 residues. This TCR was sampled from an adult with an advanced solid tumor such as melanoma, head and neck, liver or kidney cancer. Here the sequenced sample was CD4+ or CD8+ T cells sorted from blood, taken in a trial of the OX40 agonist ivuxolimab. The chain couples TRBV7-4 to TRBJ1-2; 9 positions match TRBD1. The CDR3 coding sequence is TGTGCCAGCAGCTCCCGGGACAGGGTAGCGGAAGGCTACACCTTC. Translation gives CASSSRDRVAEGYTF.